This T cell receptor beta chain was observed in a study of blood T cell repertoires in COVID-19. For the study at large: Samples of COVID-19 (acute and convalescent) were obtained from the United States, Italy and Spain. PBMCs, B-cell-depleted T cells, or T cells were the source of the cDNA or gDNA that made up the material.

J lost 1 base, V lost 5 bases, and 2 bases had no gene match. This CDR3 has 14 amino acids. Germline-derived CDR1 and CDR2 are LNHDA and SQIVND (reference sequence). In the authors' workflow: Amplification from reference gene primers served as the basis for estimated nucleated cell counts. Libraries were prepared by immunoSEQ multiplex PCR; TCRdb keeps only in-frame clonotypes and omits some of them. That table gives V, J and clone size, and the DNA gave D and trimming. The profile covers around 140,000 clones, with around nine tenths appearing a single time and about 1.7% taken by the ten largest. The chain recombines TRBV19 with TRBJ2-3; 8 bases agree with TRBD2. The sample taken for sequencing was peripheral blood. This clonotype was obtained from a woman aged 45-59 years with acute or convalescent COVID-19. In DNA, the CDR3 is TGTGCCAGTAGTGAGACTAGCGGCACAGATACGCAGTATTTT. Encoded protein: CASSETSGTDTQYF.